The 4 T cell receptor beta chains below come from one sample, sequenced in a study of shared clonotypes between healthy human individuals. TCRdb's copy holds only in-frame clones and misses some; the assay was immunoSEQ multiplex PCR. The profile shows some 2,000,000 clones, around 95% of them singletons. Sequencing used naive CD4+ T cells sorted from blood. Subset in this sample: CD45RA+ positively selected. All receptors derive from a man younger than 30 in good health.

This chain connects TRBV5-1 to TRBJ1-1, with D unresolved. V was trimmed by 2 bases and J by 2 bases, leaving 10 bases between them. Looked up from germline, CDR1 is SGHRS and CDR2 is YFSETQ. This CDR3 region has 14 residues. The CDR3 DNA is TGCGCCAGCAGCTTAGGACTTACAAACACTGAAGCTTTCTTT. The encoded protein is CASSLGLTNTEAFF.

J is TRBJ2-6 and V is TRBV19; 8 bases map to TRBD1. The trim removed 1 base at V and 2 bases at J, leaving 10 bases unmatched. CDR1 and CDR2 (germline): LNHDA, SQIVND (reference sequence). This CDR3 has 19 amino acids. In DNA, the CDR3 is TGTGCCAGTAGTATAGTGAGACAGGGGAGGATTACTGGGGCCAACGTCCTGACTTTC. Translated, it gives CASSIVRQGRITGANVLTF. Complete variable domain (other parts from reference TRBV19 and TRBJ2-6): DGGITQSPKYLFRKEGQNVTLSCEQNLNHDAMYWYRQDPGQGLRLIYYSQIVNDFQKGDIAEGYSVSREKKESFPLTVTSAQKNPTAFYLCASSIVRQGRITGANVLTFGAGSRLTVL.

As to this clone: The same CDR3 can be traced to other DNA sequences in this sample. The J gene is TRBJ2-5, the V gene TRBV11-2; TRBD2 might be the D (7 bases). This CDR3 has 14 amino acids. The V end was cut by 3 bases, the J end by 5 bases, with 13 bases between. Germline loops: CDR1 SGHAT, CDR2 FQNNGV. The CDR3 bases are TGTGCCAGCAGCTTGGGGCGGGGGCTGGAGACCCAGTACTTC. Its protein is CASSLGRGLETQYF.

Regarding this clone: This CDR3 is also generated by other DNA sequences in the sample. This chain connects TRBV5-1 to TRBJ2-7; D unclear. Trimming left V 0 bases short and J 1 base short, with 8 bases between. The CDR3 is 14 residues long. CDR1 is SGHRS, CDR2 YFSETQ, per germline. CDR3 nucleotide sequence: TGCGCCAGCAGCTTGGGGCCCAGTTCCTACGAGCAGTACTTC. Residues: CASSLGPSSYEQYF. Full variable domain (rest looked up from reference TRBV5-1 and TRBJ2-7): KAGVTQTPRYLIKTRGQQVTLSCSPISGHRSVSWYQQTPGQGLQFLFEYFSETQRNKGNFPGRFSGRQFSNSRSEMNVSTLELGDSALYLCASSLGPSSYEQYFGPGTRLTVT.